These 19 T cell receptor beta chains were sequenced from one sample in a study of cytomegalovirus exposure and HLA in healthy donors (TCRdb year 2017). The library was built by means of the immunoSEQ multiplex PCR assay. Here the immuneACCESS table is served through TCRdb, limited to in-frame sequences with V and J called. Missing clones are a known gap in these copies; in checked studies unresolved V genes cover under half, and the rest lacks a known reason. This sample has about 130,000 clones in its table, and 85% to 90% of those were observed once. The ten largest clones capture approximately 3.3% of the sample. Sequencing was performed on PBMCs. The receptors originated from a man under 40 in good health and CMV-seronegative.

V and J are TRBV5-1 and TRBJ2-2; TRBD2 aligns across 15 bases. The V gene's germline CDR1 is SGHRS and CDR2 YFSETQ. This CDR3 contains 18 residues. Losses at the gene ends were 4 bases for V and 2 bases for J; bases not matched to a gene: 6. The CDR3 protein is CASSNPGLAGGNTGELFF. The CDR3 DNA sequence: TGCGCCAGCAGCAACCCGGGACTAGCGGGGGGTAACACCGGGGAGCTGTTTTTT.

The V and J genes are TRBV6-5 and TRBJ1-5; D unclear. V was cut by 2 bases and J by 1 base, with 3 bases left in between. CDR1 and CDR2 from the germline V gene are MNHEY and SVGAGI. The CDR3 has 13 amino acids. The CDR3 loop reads CASSYRSNQPQHF. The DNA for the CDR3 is TGTGCCAGCAGTTACCGGAGCAATCAGCCCCAGCATTTT.

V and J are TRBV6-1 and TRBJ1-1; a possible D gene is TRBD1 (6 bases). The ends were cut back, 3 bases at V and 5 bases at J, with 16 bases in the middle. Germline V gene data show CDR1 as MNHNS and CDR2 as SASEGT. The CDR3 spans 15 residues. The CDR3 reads CASSDPRRGRTEAFF. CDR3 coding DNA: TGTGCCAGCAGTGATCCTCGCAGGGGAAGGACTGAAGCTTTCTTT.

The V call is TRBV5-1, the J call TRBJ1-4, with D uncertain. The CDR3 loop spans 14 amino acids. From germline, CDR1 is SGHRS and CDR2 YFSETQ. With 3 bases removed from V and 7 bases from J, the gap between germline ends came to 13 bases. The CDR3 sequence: CASSSNGVPEKLFF. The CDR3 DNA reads TGCGCCAGCAGCTCAAACGGGGTGCCTGAAAAACTGTTTTTT.

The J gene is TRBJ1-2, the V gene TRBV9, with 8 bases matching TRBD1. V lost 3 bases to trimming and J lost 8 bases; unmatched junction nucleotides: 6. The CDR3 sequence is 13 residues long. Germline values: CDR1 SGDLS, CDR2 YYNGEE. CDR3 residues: CASSARGPEGYTF. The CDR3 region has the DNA TGTGCCAGCAGCGCCAGGGGGCCTGAAGGCTACACCTTC.

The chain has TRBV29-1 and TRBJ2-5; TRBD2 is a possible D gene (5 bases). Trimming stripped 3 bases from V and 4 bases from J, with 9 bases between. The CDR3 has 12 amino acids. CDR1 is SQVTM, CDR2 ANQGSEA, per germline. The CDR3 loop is CSVEEAGETQYF. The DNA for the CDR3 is TGCAGCGTTGAGGAGGCGGGAGAGACCCAGTACTTC.

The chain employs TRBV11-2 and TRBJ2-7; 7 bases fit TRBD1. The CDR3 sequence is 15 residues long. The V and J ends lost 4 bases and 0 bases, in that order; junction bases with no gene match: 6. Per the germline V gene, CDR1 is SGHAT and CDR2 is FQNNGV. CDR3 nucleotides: TGTGCCAGCAGCTCGCGACAGGGCCCCTCCTACGAGCAGTACTTC. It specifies CASSSRQGPSYEQYF.

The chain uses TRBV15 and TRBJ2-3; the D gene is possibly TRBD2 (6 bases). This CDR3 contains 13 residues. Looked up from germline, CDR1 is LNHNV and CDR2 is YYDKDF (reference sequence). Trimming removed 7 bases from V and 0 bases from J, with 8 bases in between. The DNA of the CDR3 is TGTGCCACCACGCGGGGTAGCACAGATACGCAGTATTTT. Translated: CATTRGSTDTQYF.

The CDR3 protein is CASRDRAHEQFF. The CDR3, as DNA: TGTGCCAGCAGAGACAGGGCCCATGAGCAGTTCTTC. V and J are TRBV27 and TRBJ2-1, with TRBD1 matching over 7 bases. Losses at the gene ends were 6 bases for V and 8 bases for J; bases not matched to a gene: 4. The germline V gene has CDR1 MNHEY and CDR2 SMNVEV (reference sequence). The CDR3 is made up of 12 amino acids.

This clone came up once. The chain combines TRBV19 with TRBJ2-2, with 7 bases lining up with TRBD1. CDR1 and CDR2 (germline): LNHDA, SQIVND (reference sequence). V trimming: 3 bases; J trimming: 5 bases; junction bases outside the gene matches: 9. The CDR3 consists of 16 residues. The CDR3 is CASSMRQGSGTGELFF. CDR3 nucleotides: TGTGCCAGTAGTATGAGACAGGGATCGGGGACCGGGGAGCTGTTTTTT.

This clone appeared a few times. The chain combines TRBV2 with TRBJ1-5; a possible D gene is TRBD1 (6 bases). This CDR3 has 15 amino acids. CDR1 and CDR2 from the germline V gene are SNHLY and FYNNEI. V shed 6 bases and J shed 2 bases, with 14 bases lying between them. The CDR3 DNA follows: TGTGCCAGCAGCGTGGACAGTCCCCGCAATCAGCCCCAGCATTTT. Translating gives CASSVDSPRNQPQHF.

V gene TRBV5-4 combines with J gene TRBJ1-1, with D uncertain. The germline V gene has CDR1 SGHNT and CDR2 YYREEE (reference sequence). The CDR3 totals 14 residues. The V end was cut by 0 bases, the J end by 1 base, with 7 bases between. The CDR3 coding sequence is TGTGCCAGCAGCTTGGCAGTACAGAACACTGAAGCTTTCTTT. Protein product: CASSLAVQNTEAFF.

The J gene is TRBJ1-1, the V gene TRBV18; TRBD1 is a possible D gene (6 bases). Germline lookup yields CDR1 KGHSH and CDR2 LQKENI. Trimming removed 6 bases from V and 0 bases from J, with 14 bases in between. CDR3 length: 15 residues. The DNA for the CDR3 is TGTGCCAGCTCCAGGACAGAGTTGATGAACACTGAAGCTTTCTTT. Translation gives CASSRTELMNTEAFF.

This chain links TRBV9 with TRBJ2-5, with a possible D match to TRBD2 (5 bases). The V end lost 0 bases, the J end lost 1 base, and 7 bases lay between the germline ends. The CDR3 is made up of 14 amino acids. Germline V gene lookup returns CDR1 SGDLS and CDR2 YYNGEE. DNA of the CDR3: TGTGCCAGCAGCGTAGGCCTAGCCCAAGAGACCCAGTACTTC. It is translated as CASSVGLAQETQYF.

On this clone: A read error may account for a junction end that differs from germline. CDR3: CASSDLAGGPRVF. CDR3 coding DNA: TGCGCCAGCAGCGACTTAGCGGGGGGGCCTCGGGTCTTC. The chain carries TRBV10-2 and TRBJ2-1, with TRBD2 identical over 11 bases. In germline, CDR1 is WSHSY, CDR2 SAAADI. This CDR3 has 13 residues.

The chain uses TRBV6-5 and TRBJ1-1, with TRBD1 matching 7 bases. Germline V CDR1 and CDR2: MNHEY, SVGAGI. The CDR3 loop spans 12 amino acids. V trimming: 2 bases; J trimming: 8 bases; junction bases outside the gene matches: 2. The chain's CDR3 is CASSYPGQEAFF. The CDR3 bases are TGTGCCAGCAGTTACCCGGGACAGGAAGCTTTCTTT.

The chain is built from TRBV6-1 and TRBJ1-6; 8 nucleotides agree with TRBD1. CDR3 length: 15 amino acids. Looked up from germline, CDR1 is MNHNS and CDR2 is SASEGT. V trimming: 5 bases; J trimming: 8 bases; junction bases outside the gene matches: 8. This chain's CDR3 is CASSMDRARDSPLHF. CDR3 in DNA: TGTGCCAGCAGTATGGACAGGGCGCGAGATTCACCCCTCCACTTT.

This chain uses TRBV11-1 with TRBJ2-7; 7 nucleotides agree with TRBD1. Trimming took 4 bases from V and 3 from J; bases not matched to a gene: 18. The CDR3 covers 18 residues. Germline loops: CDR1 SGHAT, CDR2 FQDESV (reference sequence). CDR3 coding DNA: TGTGCCAGCAGCTCAACCGTGGCGGAAAGGGGGCCCCTCTACGAGCAGTACTTC. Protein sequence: CASSSTVAERGPLYEQYF.

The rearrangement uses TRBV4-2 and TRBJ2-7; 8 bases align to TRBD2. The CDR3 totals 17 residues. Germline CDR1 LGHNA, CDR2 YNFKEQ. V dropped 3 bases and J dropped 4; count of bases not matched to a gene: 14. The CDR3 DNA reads TGTGCCAGCAGCCAGGACGCCGGGGGGGCCTTAGAATACGAGCAGTACTTC. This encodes CASSQDAGGALEYEQYF.